Described below is a single TCR beta chain sequence and its context. This clonotype was recorded many times. Its antigen target is currently unknown. Base-call qualities are not available, and no considerably larger clone is one nucleotide away. The sample originates from a study of identical twins listed by TCRdb under 2016. Study-level background: To test whether fetal clonotypes persist, the study used deep sequencing on TCR alpha and beta repertoires from monozygotic twins, unrelated adults of various ages, and cord blood. To rule out contamination, replicate twin experiments were performed at different times with different library preparation protocols. Here is what the overall study found, with its caveats: Fewer insertions were carried by abundant cord blood beta clonotypes, a similar but weaker trend appeared in young adult naive repertoires, and no such trend appeared in memory repertoires. Zero-insertion analyses could be partly confounded by invariant T cells such as MAIT and iNKT, though diverse VJ usage argued against such confounding for most clonotypes. In beta out-of-frame sequences, excess twin sharing was weaker, because having fewer shared sequences lowered the signal-to-noise ratio. Because the same donors could not be followed over many years, the conclusions depended on cross-sectional statistical analysis. Compared with coincidental sharing between unrelated individuals, an excess of low generation-probability sequences was observed among out-of-frame TCR alpha sequences shared between twins. In monozygotic twins, out-of-frame TCR alpha sharing was systematically underestimated by recombination models, although the models agreed with sharing between unrelated individuals.

The library was made by 5' RACE. Instrument used: Illumina HiSeq 2000. Template switching introduced a universal primer binding site; the final cDNA contained a unique molecular identifier, enabling accurate counting of TCR cDNA molecules. First-strand cDNA for TCR alpha and beta chains was synthesized from specific primers in the conserved constant-segment region. Each cDNA library was double barcoded, with a SMART-Mk sample barcode plus Illumina barcodes, to control for contamination. TruSeq adapter sequences along with Illumina sample barcodes were introduced in two successive PCR steps. The Illumina HiSeq platform was used with custom primers to sequence TCR alpha and beta cDNA libraries. In the source study's methods: MiGEC was used to process raw reads and extract unique molecular identifiers, and MiXCR was used to find CDR3 positions. Recombination models were inferred per individual with the repgenHMM and IGoR tools using an EM algorithm. The analysis of shared clonotypes was done with the tcR package in R, with sharing normalized by the product of cloneset sizes. Out-of-frame nonproductive sequences were analyzed to study raw recombination free of thymic and clonal selection effects. TCRdb reran the public reads through fastp at Q25 and MiXCR, keeping productive beta chains. CDR3 protein sequences are deduplicated, and each keeps its most common genes and DNA. What appears here as the V and J calls and clone size reflects TCRdb's work, not the paper's. This sample comprises around 670,000 distinct CDR3 sequences, approximately 6.1% of them detected only once. Of the sample, under 2% falls within the top ten clones.

All donors were healthy Caucasians. The researchers also sequenced three unrelated adults who were not twins: a male aged 18 to 30, a male aged 50 to 59, and a female aged 50 to 59. Using Miltenyi CD45RO+ enrichment and human naive T-cell isolation kits, memory (CD45RO+) and naive T cells were isolated from PBMC. CDR1 and CDR2 (SGHDT, YYEEEE) derive from the germline V gene. V loses 4 bases of germline sequence and J loses 0 bases, and the interval between the two ends is 13 bases. The CDR3 sequence holds 15 residues, the cysteine and phenylalanine included. Only the CDR3 part of the read is kept: 45 bases, read in frame from the first base.

The specimen was naive T cells sorted from blood. In the paper's terms, the cell subset or site label means: cells isolated with a human naive T-cell isolation kit. The TCR was taken from a man aged 18 to 29 in good health. This chain is built from TRBV5-6 and TRBJ1-1, with a tentative D gene TRBD1 over 5 matching bases. The CDR3 reads CASSPGRRMNTEAFF. The sequence in DNA is TGTGCCAGCAGCCCGGGACGGAGGATGAACACTGAAGCTTTCTTT.